The clone carrying this T cell receptor (beta chain) was seen repeatedly, ten times or more. These data are taken from a study of neurological immune-mediated disorders. CDR3 length: 16 amino acids. The junction had 1 base not matched to a gene; V was cut back by 2 bases and J by 0 bases. Germline V lookup: CDR1 MDHEN, CDR2 SYDVKM. One entry per CDR3 protein, called by TCRdb with MiXCR from the 5' RACE reads. Of about 70,000 distinct CDR3 sequences listed, approximately 4.6% are singletons. The sequence came from a woman in her 70s with multiple sclerosis. Source material: PBMCs. The rearrangement uses TRBV28 and TRBJ1-5; TRBD1 matches 10 bases. For the CDR3, the DNA is TGTGCCAGCAGTTTAGGGACAGGGGTTAGCAATCAGCCCCAGCATTTT. Amino acids: CASSLGTGVSNQPQHF. The full variable domain, rest sourced from reference TRBV28 and TRBJ1-5, is DVKVTQSSRYLVKRTGEKVFLECVQDMDHENMFWYRQDPGLGLRLIYFSYDVKMKEKGDIPEGYSVSREKKERFSLILESASTNQTSMYLCASSLGTGVSNQPQHFGDGTRLSIL.